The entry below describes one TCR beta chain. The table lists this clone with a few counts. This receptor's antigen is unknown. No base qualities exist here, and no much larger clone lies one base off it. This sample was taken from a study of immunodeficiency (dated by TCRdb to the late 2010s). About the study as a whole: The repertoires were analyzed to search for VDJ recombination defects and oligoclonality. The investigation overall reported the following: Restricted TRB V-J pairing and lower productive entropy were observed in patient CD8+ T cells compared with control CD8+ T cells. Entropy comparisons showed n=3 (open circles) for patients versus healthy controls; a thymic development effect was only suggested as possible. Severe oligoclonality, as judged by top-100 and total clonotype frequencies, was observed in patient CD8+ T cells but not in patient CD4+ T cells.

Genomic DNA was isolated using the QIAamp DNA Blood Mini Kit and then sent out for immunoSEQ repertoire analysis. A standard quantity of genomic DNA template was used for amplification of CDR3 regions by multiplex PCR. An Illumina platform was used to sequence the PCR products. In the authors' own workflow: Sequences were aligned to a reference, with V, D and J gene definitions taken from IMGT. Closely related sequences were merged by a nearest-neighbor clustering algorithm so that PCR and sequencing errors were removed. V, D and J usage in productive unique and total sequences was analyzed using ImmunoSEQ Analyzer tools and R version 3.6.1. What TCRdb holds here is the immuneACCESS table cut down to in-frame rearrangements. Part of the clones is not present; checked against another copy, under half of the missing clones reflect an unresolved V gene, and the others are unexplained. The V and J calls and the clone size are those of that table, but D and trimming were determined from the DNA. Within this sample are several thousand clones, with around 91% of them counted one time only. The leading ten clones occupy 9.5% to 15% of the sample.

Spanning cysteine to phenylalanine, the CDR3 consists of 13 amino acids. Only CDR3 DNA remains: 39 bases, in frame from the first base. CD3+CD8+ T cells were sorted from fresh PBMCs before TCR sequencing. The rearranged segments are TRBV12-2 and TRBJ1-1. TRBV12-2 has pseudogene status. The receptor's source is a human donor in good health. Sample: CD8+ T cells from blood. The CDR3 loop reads CASRPRLFLEAFF. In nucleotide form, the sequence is TGTGCAAGTCGCCCCCGCCTCTTCCTCGAAGCTTTCTTT.